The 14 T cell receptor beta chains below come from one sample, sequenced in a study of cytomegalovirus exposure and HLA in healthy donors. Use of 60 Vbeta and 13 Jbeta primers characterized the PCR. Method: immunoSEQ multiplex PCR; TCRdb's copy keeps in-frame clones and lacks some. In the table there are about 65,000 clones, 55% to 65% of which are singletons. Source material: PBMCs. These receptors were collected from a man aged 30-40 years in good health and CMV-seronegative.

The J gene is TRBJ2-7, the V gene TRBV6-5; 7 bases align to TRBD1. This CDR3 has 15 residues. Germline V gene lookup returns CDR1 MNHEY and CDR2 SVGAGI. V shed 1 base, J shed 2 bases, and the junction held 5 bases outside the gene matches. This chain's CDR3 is CASSYLQGSAYEQYF. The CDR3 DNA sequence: TGTGCCAGCAGTTACTTACAGGGGTCTGCCTACGAGCAGTACTTC.

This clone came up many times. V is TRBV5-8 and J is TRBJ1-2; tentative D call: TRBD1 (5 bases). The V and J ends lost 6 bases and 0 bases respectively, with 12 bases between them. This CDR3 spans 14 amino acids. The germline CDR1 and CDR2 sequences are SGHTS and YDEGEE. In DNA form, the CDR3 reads TGTGCCAGCAACCTCGGACAAGCTAACTATGGCTACACCTTC. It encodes CASNLGQANYGYTF.

The CDR3 reads CASKEAGNYGYTF. CDR3 nucleotide sequence: TGTGCCTCGAAGGAGGCGGGGAACTATGGCTACACCTTC. The chain joins TRBV9 to TRBJ1-2, with D hard to call. Trimming cost V 10 bases and J 2 bases, with 15 bases left between them. The V gene's germline CDR1 is SGDLS and CDR2 YYNGEE. This CDR3 region has 13 residues.

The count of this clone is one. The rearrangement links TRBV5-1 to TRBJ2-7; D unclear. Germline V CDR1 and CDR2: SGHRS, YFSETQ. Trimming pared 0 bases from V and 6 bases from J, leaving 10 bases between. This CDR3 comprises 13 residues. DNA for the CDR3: TGCGCCAGCAGCTTGGCCATGGCAGGCGAGCAGTACTTC. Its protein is CASSLAMAGEQYF.

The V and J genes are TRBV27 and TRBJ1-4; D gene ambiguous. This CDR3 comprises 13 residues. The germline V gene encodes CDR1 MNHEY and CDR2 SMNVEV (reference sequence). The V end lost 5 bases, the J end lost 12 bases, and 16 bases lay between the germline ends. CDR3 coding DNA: TGTGCCAGCAGTCAACTGAGTTCACGGGAACTGTTTTTT. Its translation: CASSQLSSRELFF.

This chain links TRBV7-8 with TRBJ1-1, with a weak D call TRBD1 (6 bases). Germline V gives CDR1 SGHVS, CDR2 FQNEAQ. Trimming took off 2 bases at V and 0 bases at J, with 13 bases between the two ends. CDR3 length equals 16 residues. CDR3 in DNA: TGTGCCAGCAGCTTATCGCAGGACAGCATGAACACTGAAGCTTTCTTT. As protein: CASSLSQDSMNTEAFF.

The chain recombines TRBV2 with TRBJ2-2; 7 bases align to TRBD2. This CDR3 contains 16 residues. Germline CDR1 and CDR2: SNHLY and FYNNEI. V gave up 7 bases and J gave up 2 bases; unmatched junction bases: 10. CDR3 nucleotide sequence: TGTGCCAGCAAAGTGGGTGGGGGGGTCAACACCGGGGAGCTGTTTTTT. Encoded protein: CASKVGGGVNTGELFF.

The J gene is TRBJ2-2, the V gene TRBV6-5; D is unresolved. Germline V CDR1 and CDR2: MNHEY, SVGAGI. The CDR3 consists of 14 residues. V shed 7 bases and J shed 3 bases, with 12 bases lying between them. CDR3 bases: TGTGCCAGCACGGCGGCGCCCGACACCGGGGAGCTGTTTTTT. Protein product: CASTAAPDTGELFF.

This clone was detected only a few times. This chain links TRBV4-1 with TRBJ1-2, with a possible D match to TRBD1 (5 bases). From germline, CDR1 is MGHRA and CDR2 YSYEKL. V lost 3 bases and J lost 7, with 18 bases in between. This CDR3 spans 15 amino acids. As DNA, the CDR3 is TGCGCCAGCAGCCAGCCTGACAGATACTATCCTGGCTACACCTTC. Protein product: CASSQPDRYYPGYTF.

CDR3 sequence: CASSSTLSLSGESPYEQYF. In DNA form, the CDR3 reads TGTGCCAGCAGCTCGACCCTAAGTTTGAGCGGGGAAAGCCCCTACGAGCAGTACTTC. The gene calls are TRBV7-2 and TRBJ2-7; 7 bases are a match to TRBD2. Germline V CDR1 and CDR2: SGHTA, FQGNSA. The CDR3 is made up of 19 amino acids. The V gene end was trimmed by 4 bases and the J gene end by 2 bases; junction bases not matched to a gene: 20.

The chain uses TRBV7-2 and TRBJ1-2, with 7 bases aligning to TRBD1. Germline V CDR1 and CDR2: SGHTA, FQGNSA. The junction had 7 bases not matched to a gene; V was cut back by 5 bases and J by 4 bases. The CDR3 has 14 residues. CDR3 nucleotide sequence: TGTGCCAGCAGCCCCCGACAGGGAGGCTATGGCTACACCTTC. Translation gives CASSPRQGGYGYTF.

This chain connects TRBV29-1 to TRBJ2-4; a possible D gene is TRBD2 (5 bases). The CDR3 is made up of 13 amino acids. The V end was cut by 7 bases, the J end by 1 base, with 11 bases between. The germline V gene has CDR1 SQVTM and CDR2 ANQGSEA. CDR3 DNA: TGCAGCGCCAGTGAGCGGGCCAAAAACATTCAGTACTTC. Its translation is CSASERAKNIQYF.

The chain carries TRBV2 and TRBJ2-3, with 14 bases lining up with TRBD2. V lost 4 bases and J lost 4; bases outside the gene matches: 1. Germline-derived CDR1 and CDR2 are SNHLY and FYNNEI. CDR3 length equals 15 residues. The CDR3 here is CASSGTSGGSDTQYF. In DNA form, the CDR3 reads TGTGCCAGCAGTGGGACTAGCGGGGGGTCAGATACGCAGTATTTT.

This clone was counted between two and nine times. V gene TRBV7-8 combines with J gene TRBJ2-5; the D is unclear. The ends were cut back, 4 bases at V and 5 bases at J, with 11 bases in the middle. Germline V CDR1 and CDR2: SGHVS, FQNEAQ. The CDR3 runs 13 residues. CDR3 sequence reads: CASSSTSGETQYF. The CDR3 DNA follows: TGTGCCAGCAGCTCGACTTCCGGGGAGACCCAGTACTTC.